This T cell receptor beta chain was found in a study of blood T cell repertoires in COVID-19. Only in-frame clones appear in the TCRdb table, and some are missing; sequencing was by immunoSEQ multiplex PCR. Of some 120,000 clones listed, roughly 90% are singletons. Per germline, CDR1 MGHRA and CDR2 YSYEKL. After removal of 1 base from V and 9 bases from J, the junction contained 7 bases not matched to a gene. CDR3 length: 15 residues. Material for sequencing was peripheral blood. This clonotype originated in a man aged 50-60 years with COVID-19, enrolled during active disease. The rearrangement uses TRBV4-1 and TRBJ2-4; 9 nucleotides match TRBD1. The CDR3 sequence: CASSQGQGESGIQYF. CDR3 bases: TGCGCCAGCAGCCAAGGACAGGGGGAATCAGGCATTCAGTACTTC.